A selection of T cell receptor beta chains follows, all from one sample in a study of control samples from healthy donors and cancer patients. Measured with immunoSEQ multiplex PCR; TCRdb has only the in-frame clones, and not every one. The repertoire holds about 130,000 clones, with 92% as singletons. The specimen sequenced was blood. The source of these receptors is a man younger than 30 in good health. Both conserved end residues are part of each CDR3. A D gene is named only where the DNA matches it firmly. Clone size, where shown, is once, few, many, or a class for clones that have expanded.

d_call	v_call	j_call	clone_size	cdr3_nt	cdr3_aa
NA	TRBV18	TRBJ2-5	NA	TGTGCCAGCTCACCACCGTCGGGGGAGACCCAGTACTTC	CASSPPSGETQYF
NA	TRBV7-9	TRBJ1-4	NA	TGTGCCAGCAGCTTAGCGACAGCACTAAATGAAAAACTGTTTTTT	CASSLATALNEKLFF
NA	TRBV7-2	TRBJ1-6	NA	TGTGCCAGCAGCTTAGCCCCAGGGGTCCTCAACTATAATTCACCCCTCCACTTT	CASSLAPGVLNYNSPLHF
TRBD2	TRBV19	TRBJ2-3	NA	TGTGCCAGCGCTAGCGGGGGGGCTGGAGATACGCAGTATTTT	CASASGGAGDTQYF
TRBD1	TRBV4-1	TRBJ1-2	NA	TGCGCCAGCAGCCAAGGAACACCGGGACAGGGTAACTATGGCTACACCTTC	CASSQGTPGQGNYGYTF
NA	TRBV7-9	TRBJ1-2	NA	TGTGCCAGCAGCCGTTACTCAGGGGTTTCTAACTATGGCTACACCTTC	CASSRYSGVSNYGYTF
TRBD2	TRBV2	TRBJ2-5	NA	TGTGCCAGTAACGGACTAGCGGGAGAGACCCAGTACTTC	CASNGLAGETQYF
NA	TRBV7-9	TRBJ2-3	few	TGTGCCAGCAGCACAGCAGGAACAGATACGCAGTATTTT	CASSTAGTDTQYF
TRBD1	TRBV7-6	TRBJ2-7	NA	TGTGCCAGCAGCTCACAGGGGGCCAACGAGCAGTACTTC	CASSSQGANEQYF
TRBD1	TRBV25-1	TRBJ1-2	NA	TGTGCCAGCAGTGAATTGGAAGGGACAGGGGGGAACTATGGCTACACCTTC	CASSELEGTGGNYGYTF
NA	TRBV7-9	TRBJ2-7	NA	TGTGCCAGCAGCTTAGTCACCCCCTACGAGCAGTACTTC	CASSLVTPYEQYF
NA	TRBV27	TRBJ1-6	NA	TGTGCCAGCAGTTTAGGCCACCCGTATTTGGATTCACCCCTCCACTTT	CASSLGHPYLDSPLHF
NA	TRBV5-4	TRBJ1-5	NA	TGTGCCAGCAGCTCAGATTCCGAGGCGCCCCAGCATTTT	CASSSDSEAPQHF
NA	TRBV19	TRBJ1-1	NA	TGTGCCAGTAGTATGAACGGGATAAACACTGAAGCTTTCTTT	CASSMNGINTEAFF
TRBD2	TRBV20-1	TRBJ2-5	NA	TGCAGTGCTAGTTCTTCTAGCGGGGGTCAAGAGACCCAGTACTTC	CSASSSSGGQETQYF
NA	TRBV18	TRBJ1-1	NA	TGTGCCAGCTCACCAGGACGGCACCCGAACACTGAAGCTTTCTTT	CASSPGRHPNTEAFF
TRBD2	TRBV6-1	TRBJ2-5	NA	TGTGCCAGCAGTGAAATACGGAGAATAGCGGGGGTATGGGAGACCCAGTACTTC	CASSEIRRIAGVWETQYF
TRBD1	TRBV3-1/TRBV3-2	TRBJ1-1	NA	TGTGCCAGCAGCCCGACAGGGGCCCGAAAAGCTTTCTTT	CASSPTGARKAFF
TRBD2	TRBV5-4	TRBJ2-1	NA	TGTGCCAGCAGCTTGGAGCCGCGGGGGGGCGGCAATGAGCAGTTCTTC	CASSLEPRGGGNEQFF
NA	TRBV5-1	TRBJ1-2	NA	TGCGCCAGCAGCTCCAGAAGGGCCTACGGCTACACCTTC	CASSSRRAYGYTF
NA	TRBV9	TRBJ2-3	NA	TGTGCCAGCAGCGTAAGTAGCGTAGGGGGAGATACGCAGTATTTT	CASSVSSVGGDTQYF
NA	TRBV25-1	TRBJ1-1	NA	TGTGCCAGCAGGCAGGGGTACACTGAAGCTTTCTTT	CASRQGYTEAFF
NA	TRBV12-5	TRBJ1-1	NA	TGTGCTAGTGGTGTCTATGGAACTGAAGCTTTCTTT	CASGVYGTEAFF
TRBD1	TRBV5-1	TRBJ1-6	NA	TGCGCCAGCAGCTCAAGGACAGGGGCAGATGCACCCCTCCACTTT	CASSSRTGADAPLHF
NA	TRBV9	TRBJ2-7	NA	TGTGCCAGCAGTACAGGGTCCACTGGATACGAGCAGTACTTC	CASSTGSTGYEQYF
NA	TRBV18	TRBJ2-3	NA	TGTGCCAGCGGCAAAAGGCTAGTCCGGACAGATACGCAGTATTTT	CASGKRLVRTDTQYF
NA	TRBV9	TRBJ1-1	NA	TGTGCCAGCAGCGTCGGCGGGTCGGGGCTGAACATGAACACTGAAGCTTTCTTT	CASSVGGSGLNMNTEAFF
NA	TRBV5-1	TRBJ2-1	NA	TGCGCCAGCAGCTTGGGCCAGGAATACAATGAGCAGTTCTTC	CASSLGQEYNEQFF
TRBD1	TRBV10-3	TRBJ2-1	NA	TGTGCCATCAGTGGGAGGGGGACAGGGTCCTACAATGAGCAGTTCTTC	CAISGRGTGSYNEQFF
NA	TRBV2	TRBJ1-3	NA	TGTGCCAGCAGTGCCCCCTTTGAGGCCGGGGGAAACACCATATATTTT	CASSAPFEAGGNTIYF
NA	TRBV7-2	TRBJ2-3	NA	TGTGCCAGCAGCGAATACGGGGATACGCAGTATTTT	CASSEYGDTQYF
NA	TRBV7-3	TRBJ2-5	NA	TGTGCCAGCAGCCGGGGCGAGCGGGAGACCCAGTACTTC	CASSRGERETQYF
TRBD1	TRBV7-9	TRBJ1-1	NA	TGTGCCAGCAGCCCACGACAGGGGGCGCGAGCTTTCTTT	CASSPRQGARAFF
NA	TRBV20-1	TRBJ2-3	NA	TGCAGTGCTAGTGAAGGGGGATGGCGCACAGATACGCAGTATTTT	CSASEGGWRTDTQYF
NA	TRBV4-1	TRBJ2-7	once	TGCGCCAGCAGCCAAGCTGTCATTTCGGCAGGGAGCTCCTACGAGCAGTACTTC	CASSQAVISAGSSYEQYF
TRBD2	TRBV5-4	TRBJ2-1	NA	TGTGCCAGCAGCTTGCGACTAGCGGGGATCAATGAGCAGTTCTTC	CASSLRLAGINEQFF
NA	TRBV28	TRBJ1-1	few	TGTGCCAGCAGTATAGTGGGGCGCGGATGGTTCTTT	CASSIVGRGWFF
NA	TRBV6-5	TRBJ2-7	NA	TGTGCCAGCAGTTACTCCTCTGGACGGTACTACGAGCAGTACTTC	CASSYSSGRYYEQYF
TRBD2	TRBV5-6	TRBJ2-1	NA	TGTGCCAGCAGCTTGTCTGGACTAGTAAGAACCAATGAGCAGTTCTTC	CASSLSGLVRTNEQFF
TRBD2	TRBV7-2	TRBJ2-3	NA	TGTGCCAGCAGCTTATTACTAGCGATGTCAGATACGCAGTATTTT	CASSLLLAMSDTQYF
TRBD1	TRBV20-1	TRBJ1-2	NA	TGCAGTGCTAGTGCGACGGGACAGCGGTTCTATGGCTACACCTTC	CSASATGQRFYGYTF
TRBD2	TRBV13	TRBJ2-5	NA	TGTGCCAGCACGGGCGGGGGGGGACCGGAGACCCAGTACTTC	CASTGGGGPETQYF
NA	TRBV5-1	TRBJ2-1	NA	TGCGCCAGCAGCTTGGGACGGGGGGCTGTCCACAATGAGCAGTTCTTC	CASSLGRGAVHNEQFF
NA	TRBV19	TRBJ1-6	NA	TGTGCCAGTAGTAAGTTAGGGGAAGGATCACCCCTCCACTTT	CASSKLGEGSPLHF
NA	TRBV6-7	TRBJ1-4	once	TGTGCCAGCAGTTACCAGAAGGGTGGGTCGGGGAATTTTGAAAAACTGTTTTTT	CASSYQKGGSGNFEKLFF
NA	TRBV5-4	TRBJ1-2	NA	TGTGCCAGCAGGGCTCGCGGGGCGGTCTATGGCTACACCTTC	CASRARGAVYGYTF
NA	TRBV2	TRBJ1-5	once	TGTGCCAGCAGTGAATTTGATTATAGCAATCAGCCCCAGCATTTT	CASSEFDYSNQPQHF
NA	TRBV5-6	TRBJ2-6	NA	TGTGCCAGCAGCTTAGCGGGGGCCAACGTCCTGACTTTC	CASSLAGANVLTF
NA	TRBV3-1/TRBV3-2	TRBJ2-5	NA	TGTGCCAGCAGCCTCCCTGTGGGGACCCAGTACTTC	CASSLPVGTQYF
NA	TRBV11-2	TRBJ2-3	NA	TGTGCCAGCAGCTATGGGGGAGATACGCAGTATTTT	CASSYGGDTQYF
TRBD1	TRBV2	TRBJ1-3	NA	TGTGCCAGCAGTGGTGACAGGGGGCTGGACACCATATATTTT	CASSGDRGLDTIYF
TRBD1	TRBV7-2	TRBJ1-5	few	TGTGCCAGCAGTCTTCGACAGGGGATCAATCAGCCCCAGCATTTT	CASSLRQGINQPQHF
NA	TRBV7-6	TRBJ1-3	NA	TGTGCCAGCAGCTTAGCGCAGGGGATAAGTTCTGGAAACACCATATATTTT	CASSLAQGISSGNTIYF
TRBD1	TRBV10-3	TRBJ1-3	NA	TGTGCCTCCACCCCCGGACAGGCCTCTGGAAACACCATATATTTT	CASTPGQASGNTIYF
NA	TRBV2	TRBJ1-3	NA	TGTGCCAGCTCGAAAGAGCAAGGAAACACCATATATTTT	CASSKEQGNTIYF
NA	TRBV5-1	TRBJ2-6	NA	TGCGCCAGCAGCGCACTACCCGTAGCCGGGGCCAACGTCCTGACTTTC	CASSALPVAGANVLTF
NA	TRBV5-4	TRBJ1-2	NA	TGTGCCAGCAGCGTTCCTGGGGCGGAGTATGGCTACACCTTC	CASSVPGAEYGYTF
TRBD2	TRBV7-2	TRBJ2-1	NA	TGTGCCAGCAGCTCTAGCCACCTACTAGCGGGACGGCTGGATGAGCAGTTCTTC	CASSSSHLLAGRLDEQFF